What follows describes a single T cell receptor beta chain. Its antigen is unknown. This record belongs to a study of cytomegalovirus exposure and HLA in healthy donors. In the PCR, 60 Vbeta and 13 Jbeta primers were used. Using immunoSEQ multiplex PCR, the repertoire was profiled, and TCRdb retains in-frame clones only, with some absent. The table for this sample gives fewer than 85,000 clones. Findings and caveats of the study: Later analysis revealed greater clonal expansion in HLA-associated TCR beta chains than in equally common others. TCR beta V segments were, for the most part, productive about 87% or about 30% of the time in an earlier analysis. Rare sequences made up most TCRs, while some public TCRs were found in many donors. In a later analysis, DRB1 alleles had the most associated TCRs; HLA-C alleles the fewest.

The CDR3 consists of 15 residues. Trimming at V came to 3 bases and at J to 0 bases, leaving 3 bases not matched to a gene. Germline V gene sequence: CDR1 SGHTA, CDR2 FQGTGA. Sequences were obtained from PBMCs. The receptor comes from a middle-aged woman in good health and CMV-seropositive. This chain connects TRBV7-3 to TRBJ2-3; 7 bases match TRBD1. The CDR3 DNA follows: TGTGCCAGCAGCTTTCGAGGGGGCAGCACAGATACGCAGTATTTT. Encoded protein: CASSFRGGSTDTQYF.